The next 28 T cell receptor beta chains were all read from a single sample in a study of blood T cell repertoires in COVID-19. Using immunoSEQ multiplex PCR, the repertoire was profiled, and TCRdb retains in-frame clones only, with some absent. Of 200,000 to 250,000 clones detected, 82% appear once; the ten largest clones hold 8% to 10%. The specimen was peripheral blood. The receptors shown here come from a woman older than 75 with COVID-19, enrolled during active disease.

This clone has a single count. The chain combines TRBV7-3 with TRBJ2-1, with 11 nucleotides matching TRBD2. Germline V lookup: CDR1 SGHTA, CDR2 FQGTGA. The J segment lost 7 bases and the V segment lost 1 base, leaving 6 bases of the junction unmatched. The CDR3 has 16 amino acids. CDR3 nucleotide sequence: TGTGCCAGCAGCTTAATGGTGGGACTAGCGGCTAATGAGCAGTTCTTC. It translates to CASSLMVGLAANEQFF.

CDR3 DNA: TGCGCCAGCAGTCAATCGGCGTGGAGGCAAAAAGGAGCACGGCCTCCAGATACGCAGTATTTT. Encoded protein: CASSQSAWRQKGARPPDTQYF. The V and J genes are TRBV23-1 and TRBJ2-3; tentatively, D is TRBD2 (5 bases). TRBV23-1 is noted as an ORF with a role that remains uncertain. CDR3 length: 21 amino acids. V was cut by 0 bases and J by 4 bases, with 29 bases left in between.

This clone was observed a single time. The chain has TRBV7-8 and TRBJ1-3; maybe TRBD1 (5 bases). V gave up 2 bases and J gave up 4 bases, with 9 bases separating them. Germline loops: CDR1 SGHVS, CDR2 FQNEAQ. CDR3 size: 14 residues. The CDR3 DNA sequence: TGTGCCAGCAGCTTACAGGGTAGGGGAAACACCATATATTTT. It yields the protein CASSLQGRGNTIYF. Based on the CDR3 plus reference TRBV7-8 and TRBJ1-3, the full variable domain is GAGVSQSPRYKVAKRGQDVALRCDPISGHVSLFWYQQALGQGPEFLTYFQNEAQLDKSGLPSDRFFAERPEGSVSTLKIQRTQQEDSAVYLCASSLQGRGNTIYFGEGSWLTVV.

The CDR3 nucleotides read TGTGCCAGCAGCTTGGGCAGGGGAGCTTCCACCATATATTTT. Protein product: CASSLGRGASTIYF. The V call is TRBV7-9, the J call TRBJ1-3; possibly TRBD1 for D (6 bases). Germline CDR1 is SEHNR and CDR2 is FQNEAQ (reference sequence). Deletions cut 3 bases from V and 9 bases from J, with 15 bases between. This CDR3 is built from 14 residues.

This chain joins TRBV10-1 and TRBJ2-2; weak D call: TRBD2 (5 bases). Germline loops: CDR1 WNHNN, CDR2 SYGVQD (reference sequence). The germline V and J ends were trimmed by 4 bases and 4 bases, with 10 bases remaining between them. CDR3 length: 14 residues. DNA of the CDR3: TGCGCCAGCAGTGTCGAGGGCCGCACCGGGGAGCTGTTTTTT. Protein product: CASSVEGRTGELFF.

The gene calls are TRBV30 and TRBJ1-2, with D perhaps matching TRBD1 (6 bases). Germline V gene data show CDR1 as GTSNPN and CDR2 as SVGIG (reference sequence). This CDR3 comprises 14 residues. The V end was cut by 5 bases, the J end by 4 bases, with 17 bases between. The CDR3 sequence is CAWDYLQGFYGYTF. CDR3 bases: TGTGCCTGGGATTATTTACAGGGTTTCTATGGCTACACCTTC.

This clone showed up many times. V usage is TRBV19 and J usage is TRBJ2-5; TRBD2 matches 7 bases. CDR1 and CDR2 from the germline V gene are LNHDA and SQIVND (reference sequence). After removal of 6 bases from V and 4 bases from J, the junction contained 11 bases not matched to a gene. The CDR3 extends over 15 amino acids. CDR3 sequence: CASRMTSTLGETQYF. The CDR3 DNA reads TGTGCCAGTAGAATGACTAGCACCTTGGGAGAGACCCAGTACTTC.

The chain is built from TRBV27 and TRBJ2-7; D uncertain. Germline V gene sequence: CDR1 MNHEY, CDR2 SMNVEV (reference sequence). Trimming pared 1 base from V and 4 bases from J, leaving 8 bases between. The CDR3 is 13 residues long. The CDR3 nucleotides are TGTGCCAGCAGTTTATACCGCGCGTACGAGCAGTACTTC. Translated: CASSLYRAYEQYF.

The genes are TRBV2 and TRBJ1-1; a weak D match, TRBD1 (5 bases). Germline CDR1 is SNHLY and CDR2 is FYNNEI. V lost 6 bases and J lost 7, with 18 bases in between. The CDR3 is made up of 14 amino acids. CDR3 residues: CASRETVLGVEAFF. For the CDR3, the DNA is TGTGCCAGCAGGGAGACAGTTCTCGGCGTTGAAGCTTTCTTT.

The chain employs TRBV6-5 and TRBJ1-1; D gene uncertain. CDR1 is MNHEY and CDR2 is SVGAGI in the germline V gene. V was trimmed by 7 bases and J by 5 bases, leaving 17 bases between them. The CDR3 is made up of 14 amino acids. The CDR3 region has the DNA TGTGCCAGCAAAAGGTCCGCGGGTGGAACTGAAGCTTTCTTT. Its translation: CASKRSAGGTEAFF.

The chain joins TRBV5-8 to TRBJ1-6; no reliable D call. There are 14 residues in the CDR3. V was trimmed by 7 bases and J by 6 bases, leaving 14 bases between them. Germline lookup yields CDR1 SGHTS and CDR2 YDEGEE. CDR3 protein: CASPPPGPNSPLHF. CDR3 DNA sequence: TGTGCCAGCCCGCCCCCGGGTCCTAATTCACCCCTCCACTTT. The whole variable domain, filled in from reference TRBV5-8 and TRBJ1-6, reads EAGVTQSPTHLIKTRGQQATLRCSPISGHTSVYWYQQALGLGLQFLLWYDEGEERNRGNFPPRFSGRQFPNYSSELNVNALELEDSALYLCASPPPGPNSPLHFGNGTRLTVT.

This clone was seen only a few times. The V gene is TRBV6-5, the J gene TRBJ2-5; D not resolved. Germline loops: CDR1 MNHEY, CDR2 SVGAGI. With 7 bases removed from V and 5 bases from J, the gap between germline ends came to 20 bases. The CDR3 is 15 amino acids. CDR3 nucleotides: TGTGCCAGCACCATCGACCCCGGGTTTTGGGAGACCCAGTACTTC. It translates to CASTIDPGFWETQYF.

This chain joins TRBV5-1 and TRBJ1-1, with TRBD1 identical over 7 bases. This CDR3 region has 14 residues. The germline V gene encodes CDR1 SGHRS and CDR2 YFSETQ. V lost 2 bases, J lost 6 bases, and 7 bases stayed unmatched. The CDR3 spells CASSFQPDRSEAFF. The DNA of the CDR3 is TGCGCCAGCAGCTTCCAACCGGACAGGTCTGAAGCTTTCTTT. Supplemented by reference TRBV5-1 and TRBJ1-1, the full variable domain reads KAGVTQTPRYLIKTRGQQVTLSCSPISGHRSVSWYQQTPGQGLQFLFEYFSETQRNKGNFPGRFSGRQFSNSRSEMNVSTLELGDSALYLCASSFQPDRSEAFFGQGTRLTVV.

This sequence joins TRBV28 and TRBJ2-7; D call uncertain. V lost 4 bases to trimming and J lost 5 bases, with 12 bases between them. Germline V gene sequence: CDR1 MDHEN, CDR2 SYDVKM. CDR3 length equals 13 residues. The CDR3 region is CASSSGSPHEQYF. The CDR3 DNA is TGTGCCAGCAGTTCTGGCAGTCCCCACGAGCAGTACTTC.

The rearrangement joins TRBV30 to TRBJ1-2, with D possibly TRBD1 on 5 matching bases. Trimming removed 3 bases at V and 8 bases at J, with 13 bases between. Germline V CDR1 and CDR2: GTSNPN, SVGIG (reference sequence). The CDR3 totals 12 residues. The CDR3 sequence: CAWRAQGGGYTF. CDR3 coding DNA: TGTGCCTGGAGGGCCCAGGGTGGGGGCTACACCTTC.

The genes are TRBV6-5 and TRBJ1-2; D ambiguous. With 4 bases removed from V and 8 bases from J, the gap between germline ends came to 17 bases. Germline V CDR1 and CDR2: MNHEY, SVGAGI. The CDR3 totals 14 residues. The DNA for the CDR3 is TGTGCCAGCAGTTCTCGTAGGAGGGCTAGGGGCTACACCTTC. Translated, it gives CASSSRRRARGYTF.

The chain carries TRBV7-8 and TRBJ2-7, with 9 bases matching TRBD1. The CDR3 is made up of 14 amino acids. With V trimmed by 4 bases and J by 7 bases, 8 bases remained unmatched. Germline V gives CDR1 SGHVS, CDR2 FQNEAQ. As DNA, the CDR3 is TGTGCCAGCAGCTGGGACAGGGTACTAGGGGAGCAGTACTTC. Amino acid sequence: CASSWDRVLGEQYF.

The gene calls are TRBV6-4 and TRBJ2-1; 9 nucleotides match TRBD1. V was pared by 5 bases and J by 8 bases, with 4 bases of the junction left unmatched. From germline, CDR1 is MRHNA and CDR2 SNTAGT. This CDR3 comprises 13 residues. CDR3: CASSLTGGYEQFF. The CDR3 DNA is TGTGCCAGCAGTTTGACAGGGGGGTATGAGCAGTTCTTC.

CDR3 sequence (DNA): TGTGCCAGCAGCCCCCACCGACAGGGGGGGACCCAGTACTTC. This codes for CASSPHRQGGTQYF. This chain connects TRBV11-3 to TRBJ2-5, with 9 positions matching TRBD1. Germline CDR1 reads SGHNT; CDR2 reads YENEEA. The junction had 8 bases not matched to a gene; V was cut back by 5 bases and J by 7 bases. The CDR3 extends over 14 amino acids.

CDR3 loop: CASSYSLQTGELFF. CDR3 bases: TGTGCCAGCAGTTACTCGCTCCAGACCGGGGAGCTGTTTTTT. This chain connects TRBV6-2 or TRBV6-3 to TRBJ2-2; D ambiguous. Per the germline V gene, CDR1 is MNHEY and CDR2 is SVGEGT. V was pared by 0 bases and J by 5 bases, with 7 bases between. This CDR3 has 14 amino acids.

The J gene is TRBJ1-2, the V gene TRBV6-5; 8 nucleotides match TRBD1. V lost 0 bases to trimming and J lost 7 bases; unmatched junction nucleotides: 10. This CDR3 region has 16 residues. Germline V gene sequence: CDR1 MNHEY, CDR2 SVGAGI. CDR3 bases: TGTGCCAGCAGTTACTCTGGGGGGGCAGGGGGCCGTGGCTACACCTTC. This codes for CASSYSGGAGGRGYTF.

The chain has TRBV30 and TRBJ1-3, with D uncertain. V dropped 5 bases and J dropped 2 bases, with 7 bases sitting between them. CDR1 and CDR2 (germline): GTSNPN, SVGIG (reference sequence). The CDR3 has 12 amino acids. The CDR3 nucleotides are TGTGCCTGGGAAACTCCTGGAAACACCATATATTTT. Its translation: CAWETPGNTIYF.

This clone appeared a few times. The chain combines TRBV10-3 with TRBJ2-7; TRBD1 aligns across 8 bases. The germline V gene encodes CDR1 ENHRY and CDR2 SYGVKD. The CDR3 totals 15 residues. V lost 11 bases and J lost 3; bases outside the gene matches: 15. In DNA, the CDR3 is TGTGCCCTACTCTGGCGGGACAGGAATCTCTACGAGCAGTACTTC. Amino acid sequence: CALLWRDRNLYEQYF.

The V and J genes are TRBV3-1 (or the pseudogene TRBV3-2) and TRBJ1-4; 9 nucleotides agree with TRBD1. Germline lookup yields CDR1 LGHDT and CDR2 YNNKEL (reference sequence). The CDR3 loop spans 14 amino acids. V dropped 5 bases and J dropped 7; count of bases not matched to a gene: 5. Here the CDR3 reads CASSWGDRVEKLFF. The CDR3 region has the DNA TGTGCCAGCAGCTGGGGGGACAGGGTTGAAAAACTGTTTTTT.

The chain has TRBV3-1 (or the pseudogene TRBV3-2) and TRBJ1-6, with a tentative D call TRBD1 (5 bases). The V gene lost 2 bases and the J gene lost 10 bases, with 9 bases spanning the gap. Germline V gene lookup returns CDR1 LGHDT and CDR2 YNNKEL (reference sequence). This CDR3 spans 13 amino acids. The CDR3 loop reads CASSQQGASPLHF. For the CDR3, the DNA is TGTGCCAGCAGCCAACAGGGTGCCTCACCCCTCCACTTT.

The chain recombines TRBV7-2 with TRBJ1-5, with D possibly TRBD1 on 5 matching bases. The CDR3 runs to 14 residues. The ends were cut back, 2 bases at V and 6 bases at J, with 11 bases in the middle. Per the germline V gene, CDR1 is SGHTA and CDR2 is FQGNSA. The CDR3 nucleotides are TGTGCCAGCAGCTTATCTCCCGGGGGTCAGCCCCAGCATTTT. Protein sequence: CASSLSPGGQPQHF.

The chain uses TRBV3-1 (or the pseudogene TRBV3-2) and TRBJ1-1; TRBD1 is a possible D gene (5 bases). The CDR3 contains 12 residues. Germline CDR1 LGHDT, CDR2 YNNKEL (reference sequence). Deletions cut 4 bases from V and 7 bases from J, with 10 bases between. As DNA, the CDR3 is TGTGCCAGCAGCCCCTGGGGGGGTGAAGCTTTCTTT. It yields the protein CASSPWGGEAFF.

The rearrangement uses TRBV3-1 (or the pseudogene TRBV3-2) and TRBJ2-5; 14 nucleotides line up with TRBD2. The CDR3 has 16 amino acids. The germline V gene encodes CDR1 LGHDT and CDR2 YNNKEL (reference sequence). Trimming took 4 bases from V and 5 from J; bases not matched to a gene: 6. As DNA, the CDR3 is TGTGCCAGCAGCCCCCGACTAGCGGGGGGGCGGGAGACCCAGTACTTC. Residues: CASSPRLAGGRETQYF.